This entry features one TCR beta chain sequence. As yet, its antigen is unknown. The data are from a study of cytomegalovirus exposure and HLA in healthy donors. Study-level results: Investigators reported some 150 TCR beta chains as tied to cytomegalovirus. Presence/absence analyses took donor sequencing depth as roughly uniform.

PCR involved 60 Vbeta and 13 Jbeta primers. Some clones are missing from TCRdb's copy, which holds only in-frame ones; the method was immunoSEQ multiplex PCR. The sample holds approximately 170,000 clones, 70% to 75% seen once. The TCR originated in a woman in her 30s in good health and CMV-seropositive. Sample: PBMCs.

CDR3 sequence reads: CASSLVVQGNTGELFF. CDR3 nucleotide sequence: TGTGCCAGCAGCTTGGTGGTACAGGGGAACACCGGGGAGCTGTTTTTT. This chain uses TRBV5-6 with TRBJ2-2, with D possibly matching TRBD1 (6 bases). Trimming stripped 0 bases from V and 1 base from J, with 10 bases between. The CDR3 is 16 amino acids. The V gene's germline CDR1 is SGHDT and CDR2 YYEEEE.